The clone carrying this T cell receptor beta chain was seen once. The TCR beta CDR3 regions underwent amplification using RNA transcripts as the source. The HTBI set primed first-round TCR CDR3 RT-PCR. Each CDR3 protein is one row after TCRdb ran MiXCR on the multiplex PCR reads. The sample contains more than 300,000 distinct CDR3 sequences, about 17% of which appear only once. The record originates from a study of T cells in Graves' hyperthyroidism and ophthalmopathy. This TCR was recovered from a woman aged 25-40 years with Graves' hyperthyroidism that later progressed to Graves' ophthalmopathy. What was sequenced was blood.

CDR3 bases: TGTGCCAGCAGCTTTGGAGACTACAACACAGATACGCAGTATTTT. Encoded protein: CASSFGDYNTDTQYF. The chain carries TRBV5-8 and TRBJ2-3; D is perhaps TRBD2 (5 bases). CDR1 is SGHTS and CDR2 is YDEGEE in the germline V gene. The CDR3 contains 15 residues. The V gene lost 2 bases and the J gene lost 2 bases, with 12 bases spanning the gap.